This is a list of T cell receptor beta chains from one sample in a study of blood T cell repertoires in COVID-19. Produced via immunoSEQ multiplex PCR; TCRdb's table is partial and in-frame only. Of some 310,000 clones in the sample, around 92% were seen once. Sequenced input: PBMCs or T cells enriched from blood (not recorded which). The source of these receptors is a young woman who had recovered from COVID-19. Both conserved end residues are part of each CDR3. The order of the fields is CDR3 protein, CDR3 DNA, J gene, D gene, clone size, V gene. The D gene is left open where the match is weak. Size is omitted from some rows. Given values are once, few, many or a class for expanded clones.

CASSGAQGTANYGYTF TGTGCCAGCAGTGGGGCACAAGGGACAGCTAACTATGGCTACACCTTC TRBJ1-2 TRBD1 NA TRBV25-1
CASSMDSQFYGYTF TGTGCCAGCAGCATGGACAGCCAATTCTATGGCTACACCTTC TRBJ1-2 NA NA TRBV5-4
CASNFYPAGEHEQFF TGCGCCAGCAATTTCTACCCAGCGGGAGAGCATGAGCAGTTCTTC TRBJ2-1 TRBD2 NA TRBV5-1
CASSPSRQGAYEQYF TGTGCCAGCAGCCCTAGTCGGCAGGGGGCATACGAGCAGTACTTC TRBJ2-7 TRBD1 NA TRBV27
CASAGMGVNGYTF TGTGCCAGCGCGGGTATGGGTGTTAATGGCTACACCTTC TRBJ1-2 NA NA TRBV27
CAISESAGQGFIGELFF TGTGCCATCAGTGAGTCCGCGGGACAGGGTTTTATCGGGGAGCTGTTTTTT TRBJ2-2 TRBD1 few TRBV10-3
CARSLARHNNEQFF TGTGCCAGAAGCTTGGCCAGACACAACAATGAGCAGTTCTTC TRBJ2-1 NA NA TRBV5-3
CASSPDRGRQEKLFF TGTGCCAGCAGCCCGGACAGGGGGCGGCAGGAAAAACTGTTTTTT TRBJ1-4 TRBD1 NA TRBV11-2
CASSQGLADNEQFF TGTGCCAGCTCACAAGGTCTAGCGGACAATGAGCAGTTCTTC TRBJ2-1 TRBD2 once TRBV18
CASSLGTGNYNEQFF TGTGCCAGCAGCCTTGGGACAGGGAATTACAATGAGCAGTTCTTC TRBJ2-1 TRBD1 few TRBV14
CASSLINLSGTSTDTQYF TGTGCCAGCAGCTTAATTAATCTGAGCGGGACTAGCACAGATACGCAGTATTTT TRBJ2-3 TRBD2 once TRBV11-2
CASSVGTGGPSYEQYF TGTGCCAGCAGCGTAGGTACGGGAGGGCCATCCTACGAGCAGTACTTC TRBJ2-7 TRBD2 NA TRBV9
CASSQEVPGTSGPRGGLFF TGCGCCAGCAGCCAAGAAGTCCCGGGGACTAGCGGGCCTAGAGGTGGGCTGTTTTTT TRBJ2-2 TRBD2 NA TRBV4-3
CASSLSGTSGVTDTQYF TGTGCCAGCAGTTTATCCGGGACTAGCGGGGTCACAGATACGCAGTATTTT TRBJ2-3 TRBD2 NA TRBV27
CASSRSGGSGSPGQYF TGTGCCAGCAGCCGATCAGGGGGTAGCGGGAGTCCCGGGCAGTACTTC TRBJ2-7 TRBD2 NA TRBV7-9
CASSQDLLHDRGNSPLHF TGTGCCAGCAGCCAAGACTTACTCCACGACAGGGGGAATTCACCCCTCCACTTT TRBJ1-6 TRBD1 NA TRBV4-2
CASSKTSGSTYEQYF TGTGCCAGCAGTAAGACTAGCGGGAGCACCTACGAGCAGTACTTC TRBJ2-7 TRBD2 NA TRBV6-5
CASSLNDRGQETQYF TGTGCCAGCAGTTTAAACGACAGGGGCCAAGAGACCCAGTACTTC TRBJ2-5 TRBD1 NA TRBV28
CASSPSGAQPQHF TGTGCCAGCAGTCCCAGTGGGGCGCAGCCCCAGCATTTT TRBJ1-5 NA NA TRBV3-1/TRBV3-2
CASSRHGTDEKLFF TGTGCCAGCAGCCGTCATGGGACAGACGAAAAACTGTTTTTT TRBJ1-4 TRBD1 NA TRBV7-2
CASTLTGYEQYF TGTGCCAGCACCCTTACTGGCTACGAGCAGTACTTC TRBJ2-7 NA once TRBV11-2
CASSPQDRGTQYF TGTGCCAGCAGTCCCCAGGACAGGGGGACGCAGTATTTT TRBJ2-3 TRBD1 NA TRBV12-3/TRBV12-4
CASSLARESPYNEQFF TGTGCCAGCAGCTTAGCGCGGGAGAGCCCCTACAATGAGCAGTTCTTC TRBJ2-1 TRBD2 NA TRBV7-8
CASRDLGEIPLKGAYNEQFF TGTGCCAGTCGCGATCTGGGCGAAATTCCACTAAAGGGGGCCTACAATGAGCAGTTCTTC TRBJ2-1 NA NA TRBV2
CASSHRVPASYEQYF TGCGCCAGCAGTCACCGGGTACCTGCCTCCTACGAGCAGTACTTC TRBJ2-7 NA NA TRBV23-1
CASSPERGECGYTF TGTGCCAGCAGCCCAGAACGGGGAGAGTGTGGCTACACCTTC TRBJ1-2 NA NA TRBV11-3
CASSLGRTSGIYEQYF TGTGCCAGCAGTTTAGGGCGTACTAGCGGGATATACGAGCAGTACTTC TRBJ2-7 TRBD2 NA TRBV7-2
CASSQAAPGLAGNEQFF TGCGCCAGCAGCCAAGCAGCGCCGGGACTAGCGGGGAATGAGCAGTTCTTC TRBJ2-1 TRBD2 NA TRBV4-3
CASSQPRGASGKAQYF TGTGCCAGCAGTCAACCTCGCGGGGCTAGCGGGAAAGCCCAGTACTTC TRBJ2-5 TRBD2 few TRBV28
CASHGVMPSNTEAFF TGTGCCAGCCACGGGGTTATGCCCTCGAACACTGAAGCTTTCTTT TRBJ1-1 NA NA TRBV7-9
CASSLPGAGEQFF TGTGCCAGCAGTTTACCGGGAGCGGGTGAGCAGTTCTTC TRBJ2-1 NA NA TRBV27
CASSRDPGGNQPQHF TGTGCCAGCTCTCGCGACCCAGGCGGCAATCAGCCCCAGCATTTT TRBJ1-5 NA NA TRBV18
CASSQQGGTEAFF TGTGCCAGCAGCCAACAGGGAGGCACTGAAGCTTTCTTT TRBJ1-1 NA NA TRBV14
CASSEPGTGGTHAEGNTIYF TGTGCCAGCAGCGAGCCCGGGACAGGGGGTACCCACGCTGAGGGAAACACCATATATTTT TRBJ1-3 TRBD1 NA TRBV5-8
CASSYQAGQPQHF TGTGCCAGCAGTTACCAGGCAGGGCAGCCCCAGCATTTT TRBJ1-5 NA NA TRBV12-3/TRBV12-4
CSVYTSGHNEQFF TGCAGCGTTTATACTAGCGGGCACAATGAGCAGTTCTTC TRBJ2-1 TRBD2 NA TRBV29-1
CASRGQGTQETQYF TGTGCCAGCAGGGGACAGGGAACACAAGAGACCCAGTACTTC TRBJ2-5 TRBD1 NA TRBV28
CASSRQGQETQYF TGTGCCAGCAGCAGACAGGGGCAAGAGACCCAGTACTTC TRBJ2-5 TRBD1 NA TRBV7-9